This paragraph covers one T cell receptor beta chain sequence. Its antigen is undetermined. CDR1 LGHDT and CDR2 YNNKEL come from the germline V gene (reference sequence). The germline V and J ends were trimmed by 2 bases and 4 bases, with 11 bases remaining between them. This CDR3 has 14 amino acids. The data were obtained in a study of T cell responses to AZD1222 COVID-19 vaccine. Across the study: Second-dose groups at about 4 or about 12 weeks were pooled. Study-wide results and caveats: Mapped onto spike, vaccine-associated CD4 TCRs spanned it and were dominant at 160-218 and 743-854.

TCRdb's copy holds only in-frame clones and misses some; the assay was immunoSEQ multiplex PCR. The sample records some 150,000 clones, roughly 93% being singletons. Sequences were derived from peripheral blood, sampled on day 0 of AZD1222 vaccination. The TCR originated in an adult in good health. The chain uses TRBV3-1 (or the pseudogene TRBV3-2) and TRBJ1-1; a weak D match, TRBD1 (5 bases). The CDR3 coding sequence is TGTGCCAGCAGCCAACCGGGGCCCGGCACTGAAGCTTTCTTT. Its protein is CASSQPGPGTEAFF.